The clone carrying this TCR beta chain has only a few counts. Mouse gene names apply. The read is 4 residues too short to cover the CDR3 end, so that end is filled in from the germline J gene. cDNA serving as the sequencing template came from extracted, reverse transcribed RNA. Measured with immunoSEQ multiplex PCR; TCRdb has only the in-frame clones, and not every one. This repertoire holds over 100,000 clones, and none appear only once. The data originate from a study of CD8+ T cells in alopecia areata. The CDR3 has 16 amino acids. Germline loops: CDR1 NNHDY, CDR2 SYVADS. J was trimmed by 1 base and V by 4 bases; bases with no gene match: 5.

This chain uses TRBV13-3 with TRBJ1-4; 9 bases line up with TRBD1. Material for sequencing was lesional skin. This receptor was taken from a C3H/HeJ mouse with alopecia areata. Strain haplotype at MHC: H2-k. The part of the CDR3 DNA that was read is TGTGCCAGCAGTTCTACAGGGGGCCCTTCCAACGAA. Translation: CASSSTGGPSNE. The entire CDR3 is CASSSTGGPSNERLFF.